The source of this TCR beta chain is a study of metastatic and nonmetastatic thyroid tumors. All patients were treatment-naive before thyroid surgery. The length of the CDR3 is 16 residues. Germline V gene data show CDR1 as MDHEN and CDR2 as SYDVKM. This clone occurred a few times. One junction end disagrees with the germline gene, perhaps due to a read error. In the authors' methods: A distant-metastasis classifier for papillary thyroid cancer was built using CDR3 differences across clinicopathological groups. TCRdb reprocessed the PCR reads using MiXCR. These V and J calls are TCRdb output, not the study's own analysis. The top ten clones hold about 20% of a sample with 43,000 or so clones, around 17% of them seen once.

This TCR was recovered from a female donor with papillary thyroid cancer or a benign thyroid nodule (not recorded which). Some clones in this sample may be carry-over from other donors' samples. The sample comprised blood. The chain recombines TRBV28 with TRBJ2-7; possible D gene TRBD1, 6 bases. Written as DNA, the CDR3 is TGTGCCAGCAACAGGCCAGGGGCGACTACCGGACGCGAGAAGTACTTC. Its protein is CASNRPGATTGREKYF.